This TCR beta chain was sequenced for a study of CD8+ T cells in alopecia areata. At the level of the study: Treated individuals took tofacitinib by mouth, 5 to 10 mg twice daily.

Peripheral blood, together with lesional scalp punch biopsies, was collected from alopecia areata patients. Sorting of PBMCs yielded the CD4+ and CD8+ T cells. Reverse transcription of extracted RNA yielded cDNA, which provided the sequencing template. Profiling relied on immunoSEQ multiplex PCR, and the TCRdb table lists in-frame clones only, not all of them. The sample includes some 170,000 clones, around 64% of them seen just once. This clone was detected a few times. The receptor comes from a human donor with alopecia areata. Sequenced material: CD8+ T cells sorted from blood, taken at week 0.

CDR3 DNA sequence: TGTGCCAGCTCACCAATCGGGCGTGGGTCGGACCAAGAGACCCAGTACTTC. Translated, it gives CASSPIGRGSDQETQYF. The V and J genes are TRBV18 and TRBJ2-5; D uncertain. V was trimmed by 2 bases and J by 0 bases, leaving 16 bases between them. CDR1 and CDR2 from the germline V gene are KGHSH and LQKENI. This CDR3 is 17 amino acids long.